This TCR beta chain was identified during a study of OX40 agonist ivuxolimab in advanced cancers. Here immunoSEQ multiplex PCR was the method, and the copy in TCRdb shows in-frame clones only, minus some. The table lists roughly 73,000 clones, about four fifths of them singletons. A single count supports this clone. This TCR came from an adult with an advanced solid tumor such as melanoma, head and neck, liver or kidney cancer. This specimen was CD4+ or CD8+ T cells sorted from blood, taken in a trial of the OX40 agonist ivuxolimab.

The CDR3 region is CASRTGAFNQPQHF. The CDR3 bases are TGTGCCAGCAGGACAGGGGCCTTTAATCAGCCCCAGCATTTT. This chain joins TRBV6-1 and TRBJ1-5; 8 bases map to TRBD1. The CDR3 is 14 amino acids. Trimming removed 6 bases from V and 4 bases from J; junction bases left unmatched: 5. In germline, CDR1 is MNHNS, CDR2 SASEGT.